The rows below give T cell receptor beta chains drawn from one sample of a study of T cell responses to AZD1222 COVID-19 vaccine. The method was immunoSEQ multiplex PCR; TCRdb's version includes in-frame clones alone and lacks a portion of them. The data hold about 110,000 clones, with more than 70% observed a single time. The material sequenced was peripheral blood, taken on day 0 of MenACWY control vaccination. The receptor set was obtained from an adult in good health. The CDR3 runs from the conserved cysteine through the conserved F or W. The D gene is left open where the match is weak. Rows may omit the clone size; those that give it use once, few, many or a size class.

V gene	clone size	J gene	D gene	CDR3 protein	CDR3 DNA
TRBV29-1	-	TRBJ2-2	-	CSVDIRGTGELFF	TGCAGCGTTGATATTCGAGGAACCGGGGAGCTGTTTTTT
TRBV19	once	TRBJ1-5	TRBD1	CASSTQGGSNQPQHF	TGTGCCAGTAGTACACAGGGGGGGTCCAATCAGCCCCAGCATTTT
TRBV5-1	-	TRBJ2-5	TRBD1	CASSPQTGLETQYF	TGCGCCAGCAGCCCCCAGACAGGGCTAGAGACCCAGTACTTC
TRBV4-3	-	TRBJ2-7	-	CASSQGRAGTYEQYF	TGCGCCAGCAGCCAAGGTCGGGCAGGGACCTACGAGCAGTACTTC
TRBV5-6	-	TRBJ2-7	-	CASSLTRIQYF	TGTGCCAGCAGCTTGACTCGGATACAGTACTTC
TRBV4-3	-	TRBJ2-7	TRBD2	CASSPGLVGPYEQYF	TGCGCCAGCAGCCCCGGACTAGTTGGTCCCTACGAGCAGTACTTC
TRBV19	-	TRBJ1-1	-	CASSIVGDTEAFF	TGTGCCAGTAGTATAGTCGGGGATACTGAAGCTTTCTTT
TRBV7-8	few	TRBJ1-1	-	CASSLNTGNTEAFF	TGTGCCAGCAGCTTAAACACAGGCAACACTGAAGCTTTCTTT
TRBV9	-	TRBJ2-1	-	CASSPSLSDEQFF	TGTGCCAGCAGTCCCTCCTTAAGCGATGAGCAGTTCTTC
TRBV11-2	-	TRBJ1-5	TRBD1	CASSLQTGFGNQPQHF	TGTGCCAGCAGCCTCCAGACAGGGTTTGGCAATCAGCCCCAGCATTTT
TRBV6-5	-	TRBJ2-2	TRBD1	CATRGYRGRFGELFF	TGTGCCACCAGGGGGTACAGGGGGCGCTTCGGGGAGCTGTTTTTT
TRBV27	once	TRBJ1-1	-	CASSLIGGTEAFF	TGTGCCAGCAGTTTAATAGGGGGAACTGAAGCTTTCTTT
TRBV11-2	-	TRBJ2-7	TRBD1	CASSLEGTGNNEQYF	TGTGCCAGCAGCTTAGAAGGGACAGGTAATAACGAGCAGTACTTC
TRBV6-2/TRBV6-3	-	TRBJ2-1	-	CASSYVGRYNEQFF	TGTGCCAGCAGTTACGTGGGTCGGTACAATGAGCAGTTCTTC
TRBV4-2	-	TRBJ2-2	-	CASSQEHANTGELFF	TGTGCCAGCAGCCAAGAACACGCGAACACCGGGGAGCTGTTTTTT
TRBV27	-	TRBJ1-4	TRBD1	CASRKDRDVEKLFF	TGTGCCAGCAGGAAGGACAGGGACGTGGAAAAACTGTTTTTT
TRBV28	-	TRBJ1-1	-	CASRQLVTFF	TGTGCCAGCCGACAGTTAGTGACTTTCTTT
TRBV29-1	-	TRBJ1-6	TRBD1	CSVGEATGGDSPLHF	TGCAGCGTTGGAGAAGCGACAGGGGGTGATTCACCCCTCCACTTT
TRBV7-2	-	TRBJ2-1	-	CASSLAVWGENEQFF	TGTGCCAGCAGCTTAGCGGTATGGGGTGAAAATGAGCAGTTCTTC
TRBV6-4	-	TRBJ2-2	TRBD2	CASSLLAGYSGELFF	TGTGCCAGCAGCTTACTAGCGGGGTACTCCGGGGAGCTGTTTTTT
TRBV2	-	TRBJ1-5	-	CASSDTGRYQPQHF	TGTGCCAGCAGTGATACAGGGCGATATCAGCCCCAGCATTTT
TRBV7-3	-	TRBJ2-3	TRBD1	CASSIGGSTDTQYF	TGTGCCAGCAGCATAGGGGGCAGCACAGATACGCAGTATTTT
TRBV5-1	-	TRBJ2-5	-	CASSGDRREETQYF	TGCGCCAGCAGCGGAGACAGGCGAGAAGAGACCCAGTACTTC
TRBV10-2	-	TRBJ2-2	-	CASSEAGANTGELFF	TGCGCCAGCAGTGAGGCGGGGGCAAACACCGGGGAGCTGTTTTTT
TRBV5-1	few	TRBJ2-3	TRBD2	CASSYEAGGLTDTQYF	TGCGCCAGCAGCTACGAAGCGGGGGGGCTTACAGATACGCAGTATTTT
TRBV7-2	-	TRBJ1-1	-	CASSLLGNTEAFF	TGTGCCAGCAGCTTACTTGGGAACACTGAAGCTTTCTTT
TRBV18	-	TRBJ2-1	-	CASSPTGYSYNEQFF	TGTGCCAGCTCACCTACAGGGTACTCCTACAATGAGCAGTTCTTC
TRBV10-3	-	TRBJ1-1	-	CAIRDNGGTEAFF	TGTGCCATCAGGGACAACGGGGGCACTGAAGCTTTCTTT
TRBV7-2	-	TRBJ2-1	-	CASSSFFSSSYNEQFF	TGTGCCAGCAGCTCCTTCTTCAGTAGCTCCTACAATGAGCAGTTCTTC
TRBV11-2	-	TRBJ2-7	TRBD1	CASSPRTGMTYEQYF	TGTGCCAGCAGCCCCCGGACAGGGATGACCTACGAGCAGTACTTC
TRBV27	-	TRBJ1-2	-	CASSLRAGRSDNYGYTF	TGTGCCAGCAGTTTAAGAGCGGGCCGGAGCGACAACTATGGCTACACCTTC
TRBV5-6	-	TRBJ2-5	-	CASSSRETQYF	TGTGCCAGCAGCTCCCGAGAGACCCAGTACTTC
TRBV13	-	TRBJ2-7	-	CASRPTGDWIYEQYF	TGTGCCAGCAGGCCTACAGGGGACTGGATATACGAGCAGTACTTC
TRBV2	once	TRBJ1-6	-	CASSERGADYNSPLHF	TGTGCCAGCAGTGAACGAGGAGCTGACTATAATTCACCCCTCCACTTT
TRBV6-1	once	TRBJ1-2	-	CASSDRVTNYGYTF	TGTGCCAGCAGTGATAGGGTGACGAACTATGGCTACACCTTC